This T cell receptor beta chain was sequenced for a study of blood T cell repertoires in COVID-19. At the level of the study: Samples of COVID-19 (acute and convalescent) were obtained from the United States, Italy and Spain. T cells, B-cell-depleted T cells, or PBMCs supplied cDNA or gDNA.

Germline V CDR1 and CDR2: WSHSY, SAAADI. CDR3 length equals 13 residues. Trimming took off 6 bases at V and 7 bases at J, with 12 bases between the two ends. Generated by immunoSEQ multiplex PCR, the TCRdb table keeps only in-frame clones and is missing some. The data show hundreds of thousands of clones, 88% seen once. The gene calls are TRBV10-2 and TRBJ2-2; TRBD2 is a possible D gene (5 bases). The material sequenced was PBMCs or T cells enriched from blood (not recorded which). The TCR comes from a woman between 45 and 65 years old with acute COVID-19. The CDR3 region is CASRRGSGGELFF. The CDR3 region has the DNA TGCGCCAGCAGAAGAGGGAGTGGCGGGGAGCTGTTTTTT.